This TCR beta chain was captured by sequencing in a study of control samples from healthy donors and cancer patients. Libraries were prepared by immunoSEQ multiplex PCR; TCRdb keeps only in-frame clonotypes and omits some of them. Of 68,000 or so clones detected, approximately 86% appear once; the ten largest clones hold around 14%. CDR1 is KGHSH and CDR2 is LQKENI in the germline V gene. This CDR3 is built from 13 residues. The germline V and J ends were trimmed by 3 bases and 3 bases, with 9 bases remaining between them. The genes are TRBV18 and TRBJ2-7; a possible D gene is TRBD2 (5 bases). The sequence derives from a man between 60 and 75 years old in good health. Sequencing used blood. CDR3 sequence reads: CASSPREIYEQYF. For the CDR3, the DNA is TGTGCCAGCTCACCCCGGGAAATCTACGAGCAGTACTTC.